One sample yielded the 25 T cell receptor beta chains listed below, sequenced in a study of T cell responses to AZD1222 COVID-19 vaccine. Only in-frame clones appear in the TCRdb table, and some are missing; sequencing was by immunoSEQ multiplex PCR. The sample lists roughly 51,000 clones, approximately 83% occurring once. The sample consisted of peripheral blood, taken 28 days after the second AZD1222 dose. The receptor source for this set is an adult who received the AZD1222 COVID-19 vaccine.

The CDR3: CASSLMGSGANVLTF. The DNA for the CDR3 is TGTGCCAGCAGCTTAATGGGATCTGGGGCCAACGTCCTGACTTTC. The chain couples TRBV7-9 to TRBJ2-6; D unresolved. Germline CDR1 and CDR2: SEHNR and FQNEAQ (reference sequence). With 2 bases removed from V and 1 base from J, the gap between germline ends came to 6 bases. The CDR3 loop spans 15 amino acids.

The rearrangement links TRBV29-1 to TRBJ1-1; no reliable D call. This CDR3 has 12 residues. V dropped 6 bases and J dropped 1 base, with 9 bases sitting between them. In germline, CDR1 is SQVTM, CDR2 ANQGSEA. The CDR3 DNA reads as TGCAGCGTCGCCGGGGAGAACACTGAAGCTTTCTTT. It yields the protein CSVAGENTEAFF.

The chain combines TRBV7-2 with TRBJ1-5; TRBD1 agrees at 11 bases. Losses at the gene ends were 1 base for V and 7 bases for J; bases not matched to a gene: 6. CDR1 is SGHTA, CDR2 FQGNSA, per germline. The CDR3 sequence is 16 residues long. The CDR3 is CASSLEMGQGDQPQHF. In DNA, the CDR3 is TGTGCCAGCAGCTTAGAAATGGGACAGGGGGACCAGCCCCAGCATTTT.

V and J are TRBV12-3 or TRBV12-4 and TRBJ1-5, with unresolved D. Trimming shortened V by 5 bases and J by 9 bases, and 14 bases separated the two germline ends. The CDR3 totals 13 residues. The DNA for the CDR3 is TGTGCCAGCAGTCCAACCGGGCCCTGGCCCCAGCATTTT. Translating gives CASSPTGPWPQHF.

This chain connects TRBV9 to TRBJ1-1; D gene unclear. This CDR3 has 14 amino acids. With 0 bases removed from V and 3 bases from J, the gap between germline ends came to 9 bases. Germline CDR1 SGDLS, CDR2 YYNGEE. The DNA for the CDR3 is TGTGCCAGCAGCGTAGCTTCGGCCTACACTGAAGCTTTCTTT. Its protein product is CASSVASAYTEAFF.

This rearrangement joins TRBV12-5 to TRBJ2-5; TRBD2 is a possible D gene (5 bases). Looked up from germline, CDR1 is LGHNT and CDR2 is FRNRAP. CDR3 length: 14 amino acids. V was clipped by 3 bases and J by 4 bases, with 12 bases between them. In nucleotides, the CDR3 is TGTGCTAGTGGTTTCTCCAGCGAGGGAGAGACCCAGTACTTC. Translation: CASGFSSEGETQYF.

This clone was observed once. V is TRBV27 and J is TRBJ1-1, with D possibly being TRBD1 (5 bases). V lost 10 bases and J lost 1, with 16 bases in between. The germline gives CDR1 MNHEY, CDR2 SMNVEV (reference sequence). The CDR3 covers 14 residues. CDR3 bases: TGTGCCACCTACGCGGGGCCCAAGAACACTGAAGCTTTCTTT. Translated: CATYAGPKNTEAFF.

This clone appeared a single time. V gene TRBV6-5 combines with J gene TRBJ1-4, with D unresolved. The V end lost 2 bases, the J end lost 5 bases, and 6 bases lay between the germline ends. The CDR3 has 13 amino acids. From germline, CDR1 is MNHEY and CDR2 SVGAGI. This CDR3 is CASSYIPNEKLFF. The CDR3 DNA reads TGTGCCAGCAGTTACATCCCCAATGAAAAACTGTTTTTT.

This clone occurred a few times. The chain couples TRBV10-2 to TRBJ1-1; TRBD1 aligns across 10 bases. The CDR3 is 14 amino acids. Trimming took 7 bases from V and 2 from J; bases not matched to a gene: 4. From germline, CDR1 is WSHSY and CDR2 SAAADI. The CDR3: CASTGTGVNTEAFF. The CDR3 DNA reads as TGCGCCAGCACCGGGACAGGGGTTAACACTGAAGCTTTCTTT.

The chain recombines TRBV11-3 with TRBJ2-5; 11 bases line up with TRBD2. J gave up 4 bases and V 5 bases, and 12 bases lay outside the gene matches. The CDR3 is made up of 17 amino acids. Germline V lookup: CDR1 SGHNT, CDR2 YENEEA. The CDR3 protein is CASSPGLAVVRRETQYF. CDR3 sequence (DNA): TGTGCCAGCAGCCCGGGACTAGCGGTGGTCCGTCGAGAGACCCAGTACTTC.

The chain combines TRBV18 with TRBJ1-5, with D possibly TRBD1 on 5 matching bases. This CDR3 is built from 14 residues. V was shortened by 6 bases and J by 3 bases, with 12 bases between the two germline ends. Per germline, CDR1 KGHSH and CDR2 LQKENI. The CDR3 nucleotides read TGTGCCAGCTCCCGTGACAGTACCAATCAGCCCCAGCATTTT. This encodes CASSRDSTNQPQHF.

The V gene is TRBV12-3 or TRBV12-4, the J gene TRBJ2-3; D remains ambiguous. This CDR3 spans 12 amino acids. The germline V and J ends were trimmed by 6 bases and 4 bases, with 8 bases remaining between them. CDR3 protein: CASRTAPDTQYF. The CDR3 region has the DNA TGTGCCAGCAGGACCGCCCCAGATACGCAGTATTTT.

The V call is TRBV20-1, the J call TRBJ2-3; 9 bases match TRBD2. J gave up 4 bases and V 3 bases, and 5 bases lay outside the gene matches. Germline-derived CDR1 and CDR2 are DFQATT and SNEGSKA (reference sequence). The CDR3 runs 14 residues. In DNA, the CDR3 is TGCAGTGCTAGTCGCGGACTAGCGTCAGATACGCAGTATTTT. This codes for CSASRGLASDTQYF.

This rearrangement joins TRBV28 to TRBJ1-1; no clear D. The CDR3 sequence is 15 residues long. Per germline, CDR1 MDHEN and CDR2 SYDVKM. The V and J ends lost 2 bases and 6 bases respectively, with 16 bases between them. Here the CDR3 DNA reads TGTGCCAGCAGTTTACGAGCAGGTATGGGCCCTGAAGCTTTCTTT. This gives the protein CASSLRAGMGPEAFF.

This sequence joins TRBV10-1 and TRBJ1-5; no firm D call. Germline V gene data show CDR1 as WNHNN and CDR2 as SYGVQD (reference sequence). V lost 6 bases, J lost 5 bases, and 8 bases lay in between. The CDR3 contains 12 residues. The CDR3 spells CASSPAYQPQHF. DNA of the CDR3: TGCGCCAGCAGCCCGGCATATCAGCCCCAGCATTTT.

This chain uses TRBV12-3 or TRBV12-4 with TRBJ2-7; D uncertain. This CDR3 comprises 12 residues. V was clipped by 0 bases and J by 4 bases, with 4 bases between them. The CDR3 DNA follows: TGTGCCAGCAGTTTAGCGGCTTACGAGCAGTACTTC. Its protein is CASSLAAYEQYF.

The genes are TRBV7-8 and TRBJ1-1; D is unclear. CDR3 length: 14 amino acids. Germline assignment: CDR1 SGHVS and CDR2 FQNEAQ. V dropped 1 base and J dropped 1 base, with 7 bases sitting between them. The CDR3 region is CASSLEVRNTEAFF. In nucleotides, the CDR3 is TGTGCCAGCAGCTTAGAGGTTAGGAACACTGAAGCTTTCTTT.

CDR3 bases: TGTGCCAGCAGCTTAGGGTTTGCCTCCTACAATGAGCAGTTCTTC. It specifies CASSLGFASYNEQFF. The chain links TRBV7-6 to TRBJ2-1; D not resolved. The ends were cut back, 1 base at V and 0 bases at J, with 7 bases in the middle. The CDR3 is 15 amino acids. Per germline, CDR1 SGHVS and CDR2 FNYEAQ.

This clone occurred once. The chain links TRBV7-2 to TRBJ2-7; 8 nucleotides match TRBD1. In germline, CDR1 is SGHTA, CDR2 FQGNSA. This CDR3 comprises 16 residues. The trim removed 1 base at V and 2 bases at J, leaving 7 bases unmatched. Here the CDR3 reads CASSLDAGGSPYEQYF. The CDR3 region has the DNA TGTGCCAGCAGCTTAGATGCAGGGGGCAGCCCCTACGAGCAGTACTTC.

This chain uses TRBV10-2 with TRBJ1-3; tentatively, D is TRBD1 (6 bases). V was cut by 7 bases and J by 5 bases, with 9 bases left in between. The CDR3 loop spans 12 amino acids. Germline V gene lookup returns CDR1 WSHSY and CDR2 SAAADI. CDR3 amino acids: CASMGDRNTIYF. DNA for the CDR3: TGCGCCAGCATGGGGGACAGAAACACCATATATTTT.

V is TRBV30 and J is TRBJ2-7; TRBD2 aligns across 8 bases. Germline-derived CDR1 and CDR2 are GTSNPN and SVGIG (reference sequence). The junction had 4 bases not matched to a gene; V was cut back by 4 bases and J by 2 bases. This CDR3 is built from 13 residues. The CDR3 protein is CAWKREGPYEQYF. The CDR3 DNA reads as TGTGCCTGGAAACGGGAGGGGCCCTACGAGCAGTACTTC.

The V gene is TRBV6-5, the J gene TRBJ2-6, with D possibly matching TRBD2 (5 bases). CDR1 MNHEY and CDR2 SVGAGI come from the germline V gene. Between the trimmed V and J ends, which lost 1 base and 3 bases, there was a span of 7 bases. This CDR3 is built from 15 residues. CDR3 in DNA: TGTGCCAGCAGTTACTTTGAGGGTGGGGCCAACGTCCTGACTTTC. This translates into CASSYFEGGANVLTF.

In DNA form, the CDR3 reads TGTGCCAGCAGTCCAGCGGGAGGGGCCAAAAACATTCAGTACTTC. It codes for CASSPAGGAKNIQYF. The chain is built from TRBV28 and TRBJ2-4; TRBD2 matches 10 bases. In germline, CDR1 is MDHEN, CDR2 SYDVKM. The CDR3 consists of 15 residues. After removal of 5 bases from V and 1 base from J, the junction contained 2 bases not matched to a gene.

The chain carries TRBV19 and TRBJ2-5, with TRBD2 identical over 13 bases. Germline CDR1 LNHDA, CDR2 SQIVND (reference sequence). The CDR3 has 16 residues. V was pared by 5 bases and J by 4 bases, with 7 bases of the junction left unmatched. This CDR3 is CASSAGTSGNGETQYF. DNA for the CDR3: TGTGCCAGTAGTGCGGGGACTAGCGGGAACGGAGAGACCCAGTACTTC.

This rearrangement joins TRBV6-2 or TRBV6-3 to TRBJ2-7; TRBD2 is a possible D gene (6 bases). V was shortened by 5 bases and J by 3 bases, with 20 bases between the two germline ends. Germline CDR1 and CDR2: MNHEY and SVGEGT. The CDR3 loop spans 16 amino acids. The CDR3 region has the DNA TGTGCCAGCAGTCCCCACGGAGTGAGCGGGCTCTACGAGCAGTACTTC. Protein sequence: CASSPHGVSGLYEQYF.